This is a list of T cell receptor beta chains from one sample in a study of cytomegalovirus exposure and HLA in healthy donors. Produced via immunoSEQ multiplex PCR; TCRdb's table is partial and in-frame only. The data contain approximately 160,000 clones, around 82% of them singletons. The specimen was PBMCs. Every receptor here comes from a boy aged 2 to 10 in good health and CMV-seronegative. CDR3s include the opening cysteine and the closing phenylalanine or tryptophan. The D gene is left open where the match is weak. Clone size is stated in some rows and not others, as once, few, many or a class when expanded.

CDR3 DNA: TGTGCCAGCAGCCCCCGGAGGGCCATCCAAGAGACCCAGTACTTC; CDR3 protein: CASSPRRAIQETQYF; V gene: TRBV7-8; J gene: TRBJ2-5; D gene: .; clone size: .
CDR3 DNA: TGTGCCAGCAGCTTATTCGCCGGCGTGGCAGGAAGCAACACTGAAGCTTTCTTT; CDR3 protein: CASSLFAGVAGSNTEAFF; V gene: TRBV7-8; J gene: TRBJ1-1; D gene: .; clone size: .
CDR3 DNA: TGTGCCAGCAGTCTCAGCAATCAGCCCCAGCATTTT; CDR3 protein: CASSLSNQPQHF; V gene: TRBV6-1; J gene: TRBJ1-5; D gene: .; clone size: .
CDR3 DNA: TGTGCCAGCAGCCGACAAAATGAGCAGTTCTTC; CDR3 protein: CASSRQNEQFF; V gene: TRBV6-5; J gene: TRBJ2-1; D gene: .; clone size: once
CDR3 DNA: TGTGCCAGCAGTACCTCTACCTCTAACAATGAGCAGTTCTTC; CDR3 protein: CASSTSTSNNEQFF; V gene: TRBV6-5; J gene: TRBJ2-1; D gene: .; clone size: .
CDR3 DNA: TGTGCCAGCAGCTTGGTGAGGGGGGGGGCTTACGAGCAGTACTTC; CDR3 protein: CASSLVRGGAYEQYF; V gene: TRBV5-8; J gene: TRBJ2-7; D gene: .; clone size: .
CDR3 DNA: TGTGCCAGCAGCTTCGGCCAGAGGTACAATGAGCAGTTCTTC; CDR3 protein: CASSFGQRYNEQFF; V gene: TRBV11-3; J gene: TRBJ2-1; D gene: .; clone size: .
CDR3 DNA: TGCGCCAGCAGCTTGGCGACTAGCGGCTACGAGCAGTACTTC; CDR3 protein: CASSLATSGYEQYF; V gene: TRBV5-1; J gene: TRBJ2-7; D gene: TRBD2; clone size: .
CDR3 DNA: TGTGCCAGCAGTTACTCCCCCAGGACAGGGGGGGGCTACACCTTC; CDR3 protein: CASSYSPRTGGGYTF; V gene: TRBV6-5; J gene: TRBJ1-2; D gene: TRBD1; clone size: .
CDR3 DNA: TGCGCCAGCAGCCCTGGGGGACAGGGTAGTTTGTCGGGGTACGAGCAGTACTTC; CDR3 protein: CASSPGGQGSLSGYEQYF; V gene: TRBV5-1; J gene: TRBJ2-7; D gene: TRBD1; clone size: .
CDR3 DNA: TGTGCCAGCAGTGTTAGACGGCGGGGCGAGCAAGAGACCCAGTACTTC; CDR3 protein: CASSVRRRGEQETQYF; V gene: TRBV2; J gene: TRBJ2-5; D gene: .; clone size: .
CDR3 DNA: TGTGCCAGCAGCTTAGTGACGGGGGGGTCCTACAATGAGCAGTTCTTC; CDR3 protein: CASSLVTGGSYNEQFF; V gene: TRBV7-6; J gene: TRBJ2-1; D gene: TRBD2; clone size: .
CDR3 DNA: TGTGCCAGCGGCCCATACAGGGCTTTAAACTATGGCTACACCTTC; CDR3 protein: CASGPYRALNYGYTF; V gene: TRBV6-1; J gene: TRBJ1-2; D gene: .; clone size: .
CDR3 DNA: TGTGCCAGCGAGACGACAGGTTTAGTAGCCGGGGAGCTGTTTTTT; CDR3 protein: CASETTGLVAGELFF; V gene: TRBV6-6; J gene: TRBJ2-2; D gene: .; clone size: few
CDR3 DNA: TGCGCCAGCAGCTTGGGAGCGGGAGGCACGTGGAATGAGCAGTTCTTC; CDR3 protein: CASSLGAGGTWNEQFF; V gene: TRBV5-1; J gene: TRBJ2-1; D gene: TRBD2; clone size: .
CDR3 DNA: TGTGCCAGCAGGCCCCCCGGGACTTATCCCTACGAGCAGTACTTC; CDR3 protein: CASRPPGTYPYEQYF; V gene: TRBV28; J gene: TRBJ2-7; D gene: .; clone size: .
CDR3 DNA: TGTGCCAGCAGTGAACGACTAGCGGGAGGAGAGACCCAGTACTTC; CDR3 protein: CASSERLAGGETQYF; V gene: TRBV25-1; J gene: TRBJ2-5; D gene: TRBD2; clone size: .
CDR3 DNA: TGTGCCAGCAGCGCACTCGGAGCGGGGACTGAAGCTTTCTTT; CDR3 protein: CASSALGAGTEAFF; V gene: TRBV7-9; J gene: TRBJ1-1; D gene: .; clone size: .
CDR3 DNA: TGTGCCAGCAGGGTCGAGCCCCTCACCTACAATGAGCAGTTCTTC; CDR3 protein: CASRVEPLTYNEQFF; V gene: TRBV6-6; J gene: TRBJ2-1; D gene: .; clone size: .
CDR3 DNA: TGCGCCAGCAGCGCGGGACCCTCCCGAGAGACCCAGTACTTC; CDR3 protein: CASSAGPSRETQYF; V gene: TRBV4-1; J gene: TRBJ2-5; D gene: .; clone size: once
CDR3 DNA: TGTGCCAGCAGTTTCGTAAATGAAGCCTCTGGGGCCAACGTCCTGACTTTC; CDR3 protein: CASSFVNEASGANVLTF; V gene: TRBV28; J gene: TRBJ2-6; D gene: .; clone size: once
CDR3 DNA: TGTGCCAGCGGGTGGACAGGGGGAGACACCGGGGAGCTGTTTTTT; CDR3 protein: CASGWTGGDTGELFF; V gene: TRBV2; J gene: TRBJ2-2; D gene: TRBD1; clone size: few
CDR3 DNA: TGTGCCAGAAGCCCCTACAAGCGGGAGGGCGAGGACGAGCAGTACTTC; CDR3 protein: CARSPYKREGEDEQYF; V gene: TRBV5-3; J gene: TRBJ2-7; D gene: TRBD2; clone size: .
CDR3 DNA: TGTGCCAGTAGTATTGGGCAGAACACTGAAGCTTTCTTT; CDR3 protein: CASSIGQNTEAFF; V gene: TRBV19; J gene: TRBJ1-1; D gene: .; clone size: .
CDR3 DNA: TGCGCCAGCAGCTTGGGCGGGGGCACTGAAGCTTTCTTT; CDR3 protein: CASSLGGGTEAFF; V gene: TRBV5-1; J gene: TRBJ1-1; D gene: .; clone size: .
CDR3 DNA: TGTGCCAGCAGTTTGTTTGGGACAGGATTTGTTGGGGCCAACGTCCTGACTTTC; CDR3 protein: CASSLFGTGFVGANVLTF; V gene: TRBV27; J gene: TRBJ2-6; D gene: TRBD1; clone size: few
CDR3 DNA: TGTGCCAGTAGGACCCTGACAGGGGGAAACGAAAAACTGTTTTTT; CDR3 protein: CASRTLTGGNEKLFF; V gene: TRBV19; J gene: TRBJ1-4; D gene: TRBD1; clone size: .
CDR3 DNA: TGTGCCAGCAGCGTATGGGGAGGGAGCGCAGATACGCAGTATTTT; CDR3 protein: CASSVWGGSADTQYF; V gene: TRBV9; J gene: TRBJ2-3; D gene: TRBD2; clone size: .
CDR3 DNA: TGTGCCATCAGTAAAGGACTAGCGGGACGGGGTGAGCAGTTCTTC; CDR3 protein: CAISKGLAGRGEQFF; V gene: TRBV10-3; J gene: TRBJ2-1; D gene: TRBD2; clone size: .
CDR3 DNA: TGTGCCACCAGCACGCTGGGAGGGATAGGAGAAAAACTGTTTTTT; CDR3 protein: CATSTLGGIGEKLFF; V gene: TRBV15; J gene: TRBJ1-4; D gene: .; clone size: .
CDR3 DNA: TGTGCCAGCAGCTCCCAGGGGTCACCGAACACCGGGGAGCTGTTTTTT; CDR3 protein: CASSSQGSPNTGELFF; V gene: TRBV11-3; J gene: TRBJ2-2; D gene: .; clone size: .
CDR3 DNA: TGTGGTGCCAGTGGAAGTTCAGCGGGTGGCTACACCTTC; CDR3 protein: CGASGSSAGGYTF; V gene: TRBV19; J gene: TRBJ1-2; D gene: .; clone size: .
CDR3 DNA: TGCAACGCCGGACAGTTTACCGGGGAGCTGTTTTTT; CDR3 protein: CNAGQFTGELFF; V gene: TRBV29-1; J gene: TRBJ2-2; D gene: .; clone size: .
CDR3 DNA: TGTGCCAGCAGCTTAGGCGCGGGCCTGGGCTCCTACGAGCAGTACTTC; CDR3 protein: CASSLGAGLGSYEQYF; V gene: TRBV7-2; J gene: TRBJ2-7; D gene: .; clone size: .
CDR3 DNA: TGTGCCAGCAGGGCAGGGCTCTATGGCTACACCTTC; CDR3 protein: CASRAGLYGYTF; V gene: TRBV6-5; J gene: TRBJ1-2; D gene: .; clone size: .
CDR3 DNA: TGTGCCAGCAGCTCAAGACAGGGTTCGGCCGGGGAGCTGTTTTTT; CDR3 protein: CASSSRQGSAGELFF; V gene: TRBV7-2; J gene: TRBJ2-2; D gene: TRBD1; clone size: .
CDR3 DNA: TGCGCCAGCAGCCTGGGAGACAGGGGGCTCTACACCGGGGAGCTGTTTTTT; CDR3 protein: CASSLGDRGLYTGELFF; V gene: TRBV5-1; J gene: TRBJ2-2; D gene: TRBD1; clone size: once
CDR3 DNA: TGCGCCAGCAGCTCCCAGACTAGCGGGTTTTACAATGAGCAGTTCTTC; CDR3 protein: CASSSQTSGFYNEQFF; V gene: TRBV5-1; J gene: TRBJ2-1; D gene: TRBD2; clone size: .
CDR3 DNA: TGTGCCAGCTCACCTCAGGCGACAGGGGGCAGCGTGACTGAAGCTTTCTTT; CDR3 protein: CASSPQATGGSVTEAFF; V gene: TRBV18; J gene: TRBJ1-1; D gene: TRBD1; clone size: .
CDR3 DNA: TGCGCCAGCAGCGGCGGGACAGGCTCTGGAAACACCATATATTTT; CDR3 protein: CASSGGTGSGNTIYF; V gene: TRBV5-1; J gene: TRBJ1-3; D gene: TRBD1; clone size: .
CDR3 DNA: TGTGCCACCAGCAGAGGGCTAGCGCACTCCCCTTTAAGCACAGATACGCAGTATTTT; CDR3 protein: CATSRGLAHSPLSTDTQYF; V gene: TRBV15; J gene: TRBJ2-3; D gene: .; clone size: .
CDR3 DNA: TGTGCCAGCAAGGAGGGGACTGCAGGGAGGAATGAGCAGTTCTTC; CDR3 protein: CASKEGTAGRNEQFF; V gene: TRBV6-1; J gene: TRBJ2-1; D gene: .; clone size: .
CDR3 DNA: TGCGCCAGCAGCCAAGCCGGACTAGCGGGGCAAGGGGCCAACGTCCTGACTTTC; CDR3 protein: CASSQAGLAGQGANVLTF; V gene: TRBV4-1; J gene: TRBJ2-6; D gene: TRBD2; clone size: .
CDR3 DNA: TGTGCCAGCAGCCAAGATCCCAATCGCAGCGGGAGCTCCTACGAGCAGTACTTC; CDR3 protein: CASSQDPNRSGSSYEQYF; V gene: TRBV4-2; J gene: TRBJ2-7; D gene: TRBD2; clone size: few
CDR3 DNA: TGCGCCAGCAGCTTAAGGGCTAGCGGACCTCTGGGCAATGAGCAGTTCTTC; CDR3 protein: CASSLRASGPLGNEQFF; V gene: TRBV5-1; J gene: TRBJ2-1; D gene: TRBD2; clone size: .
CDR3 DNA: TGTGCCAGCTCAGAGACAGCCTCTGGAAACACCATATATTTT; CDR3 protein: CASSETASGNTIYF; V gene: TRBV18; J gene: TRBJ1-3; D gene: .; clone size: .
CDR3 DNA: TGTGCCAGCAGCCCAAGGACTAGCGGGAGGAGTGGGACCACAGATACGCAGTATTTT; CDR3 protein: CASSPRTSGRSGTTDTQYF; V gene: TRBV7-8; J gene: TRBJ2-3; D gene: TRBD2; clone size: .
CDR3 DNA: TGTGCCAGCAGCTTGCCAGGGAACTATGGCTACACCTTC; CDR3 protein: CASSLPGNYGYTF; V gene: TRBV5-4; J gene: TRBJ1-2; D gene: .; clone size: once
CDR3 DNA: TGTGCCAGCACCCAAGGGGGGGCCGGCACTGAAGCTTTCTTT; CDR3 protein: CASTQGGAGTEAFF; V gene: TRBV6-6; J gene: TRBJ1-1; D gene: .; clone size: .
CDR3 DNA: TGTGCCAGCAGTGGGGGGGGCCGGACAGGCACAGATACGCAGTATTTT; CDR3 protein: CASSGGGRTGTDTQYF; V gene: TRBV6-6; J gene: TRBJ2-3; D gene: .; clone size: .
CDR3 DNA: TGCGCCAGCAGCGGGGACAGGGTGGGATTGCGGGTAGAAAAACTGTTTTTT; CDR3 protein: CASSGDRVGLRVEKLFF; V gene: TRBV10-2; J gene: TRBJ1-4; D gene: TRBD1; clone size: .